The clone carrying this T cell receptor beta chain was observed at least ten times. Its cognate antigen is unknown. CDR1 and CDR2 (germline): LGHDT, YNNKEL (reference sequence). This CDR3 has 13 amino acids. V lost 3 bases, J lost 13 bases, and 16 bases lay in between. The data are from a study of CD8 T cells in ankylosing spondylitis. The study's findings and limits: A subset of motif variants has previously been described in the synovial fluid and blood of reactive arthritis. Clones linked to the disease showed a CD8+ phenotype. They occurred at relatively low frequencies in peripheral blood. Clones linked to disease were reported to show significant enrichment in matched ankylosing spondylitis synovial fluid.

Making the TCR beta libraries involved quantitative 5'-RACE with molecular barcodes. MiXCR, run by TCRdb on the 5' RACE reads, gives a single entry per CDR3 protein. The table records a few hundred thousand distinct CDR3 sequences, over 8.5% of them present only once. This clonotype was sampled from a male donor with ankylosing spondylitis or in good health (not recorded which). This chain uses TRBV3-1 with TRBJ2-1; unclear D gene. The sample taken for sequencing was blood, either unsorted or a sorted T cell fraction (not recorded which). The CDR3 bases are TGTGCCAGCAGCCAGGGTTCTTTGGAAATCCAGTTCTTC. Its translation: CASSQGSLEIQFF.